This TCR beta chain was sequenced during a study of blood T cell repertoires in COVID-19. As for the study in general: The United States, Italy and Spain were the sources of the acute and convalescent COVID-19 samples. PBMCs, B-cell-depleted T cells, or T cells were the source of the cDNA or gDNA that made up the material.

Authors' methods: Estimation of nucleated cell counts was performed using reference gene primer amplification. Sequencing was performed with immunoSEQ multiplex PCR; in TCRdb, only in-frame clones are kept and a portion is missing. Clone size and V and J calls were adopted from that table, with D and trimming inferred from the DNA. The sample yields about 210,000 clones, 80% to 90% seen once. Sequencing was carried out using peripheral blood. The receptor was derived from a woman between 50 and 59 years old with active or convalescent COVID-19.

CDR3 residues: CASSLYSGTDTQYF. CDR3 nucleotides: TGTGCCAGCAGCCTATATTCTGGCACAGATACGCAGTATTTT. V usage is TRBV5-5 and J usage is TRBJ2-3; D gene uncertain. Per germline, CDR1 SGHKS and CDR2 YYEKEE (reference sequence). The germline V and J ends were trimmed by 4 bases and 1 base, with 10 bases remaining between them. The CDR3 loop spans 14 amino acids.